This T cell receptor beta chain was sequenced during a study of T cell responses to AZD1222 COVID-19 vaccine. With respect to this clone: What it recognizes is unknown.

Clones were read by immunoSEQ multiplex PCR, and TCRdb kept only the in-frame ones, dropping some. The table shows about 100,000 clones, with roughly 86% occurring only once. The germline V gene has CDR1 SGHTA and CDR2 FQGNSA. Trimming removed 4 bases at V and 0 bases at J, with 12 bases between. The CDR3 is made up of 16 amino acids. The study's findings and limits: Spike-specific TCR breadth rose after two AZD1222 doses, and depth rose as well. Donors skewed white British and female; clonal diversity was possibly underestimated. Spike regions recognized by vaccine-associated CD4 TCRs spanned the protein, led by 160-218 and 743-854.

The receptor's source is an adult in good health. Sequenced material: peripheral blood, taken on day 0 of MenACWY control vaccination. The gene calls are TRBV7-2 and TRBJ2-2; tentatively, D is TRBD2 (5 bases). CDR3 region: CASSSLSGSNTGELFF. CDR3 in DNA: TGTGCCAGCAGCTCCCTCAGCGGCTCGAACACCGGGGAGCTGTTTTTT.